This T cell receptor (beta chain) was sequenced during a study of control samples from healthy donors and cancer patients. Assay used: immunoSEQ multiplex PCR; TCRdb lists only in-frame clones, some missing. The sample shows 75,000 to 100,000 clones, about 88% of them seen only once. The CDR3 covers 15 residues. Per germline, CDR1 LGHNA and CDR2 YNFKEQ. Points on this clone: One junction end does not reproduce the germline sequence, and a read error may be involved.

The V and J genes are TRBV4-2 and TRBJ2-5; D is possibly TRBD2 (6 bases). The sequenced sample was blood. This TCR derives from a woman aged 45-60 years in good health. As DNA, the CDR3 is TGTGCCAGCAGCCGAGGGGCGGGGCCTATAGAGGCCCAGTACTTC. Its protein product is CASSRGAGPIEAQYF.